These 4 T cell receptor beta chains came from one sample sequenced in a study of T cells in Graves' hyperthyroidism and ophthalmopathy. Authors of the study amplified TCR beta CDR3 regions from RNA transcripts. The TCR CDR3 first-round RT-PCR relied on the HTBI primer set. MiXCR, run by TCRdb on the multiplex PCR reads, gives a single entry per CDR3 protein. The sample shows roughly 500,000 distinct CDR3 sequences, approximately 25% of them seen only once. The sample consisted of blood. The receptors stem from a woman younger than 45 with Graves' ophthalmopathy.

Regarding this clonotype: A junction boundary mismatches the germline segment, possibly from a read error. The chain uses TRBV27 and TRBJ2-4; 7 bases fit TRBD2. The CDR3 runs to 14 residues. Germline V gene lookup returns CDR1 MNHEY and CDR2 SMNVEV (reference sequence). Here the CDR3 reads CASSPSGAKNIKYF. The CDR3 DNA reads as TGTGCCAGCAGTCCTAGCGGTGCCAAAAACATTAAGTACTTC.

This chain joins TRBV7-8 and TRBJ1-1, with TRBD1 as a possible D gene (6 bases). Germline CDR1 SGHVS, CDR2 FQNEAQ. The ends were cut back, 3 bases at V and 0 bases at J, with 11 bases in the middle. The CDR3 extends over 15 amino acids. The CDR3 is CASSFHRDLNTEAFF. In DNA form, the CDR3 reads TGTGCCAGCAGCTTCCACAGGGACCTGAACACTGAAGCTTTCTTT.

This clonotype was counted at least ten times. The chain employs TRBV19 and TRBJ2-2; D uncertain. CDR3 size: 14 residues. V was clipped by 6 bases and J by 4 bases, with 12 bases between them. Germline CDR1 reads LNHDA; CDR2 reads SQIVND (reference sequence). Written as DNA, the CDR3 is TGTGCCAGTAGGCCCCCCCTAGTCACCGGGGAGCTGTTTTTT. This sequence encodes CASRPPLVTGELFF.

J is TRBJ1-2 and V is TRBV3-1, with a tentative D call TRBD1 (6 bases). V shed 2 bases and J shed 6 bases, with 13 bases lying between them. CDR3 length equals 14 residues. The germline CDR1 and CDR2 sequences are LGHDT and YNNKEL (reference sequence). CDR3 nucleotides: TGTGCCAGCAGCCAACGGGGACATCGAGATGGCTACACCTTC. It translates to CASSQRGHRDGYTF.